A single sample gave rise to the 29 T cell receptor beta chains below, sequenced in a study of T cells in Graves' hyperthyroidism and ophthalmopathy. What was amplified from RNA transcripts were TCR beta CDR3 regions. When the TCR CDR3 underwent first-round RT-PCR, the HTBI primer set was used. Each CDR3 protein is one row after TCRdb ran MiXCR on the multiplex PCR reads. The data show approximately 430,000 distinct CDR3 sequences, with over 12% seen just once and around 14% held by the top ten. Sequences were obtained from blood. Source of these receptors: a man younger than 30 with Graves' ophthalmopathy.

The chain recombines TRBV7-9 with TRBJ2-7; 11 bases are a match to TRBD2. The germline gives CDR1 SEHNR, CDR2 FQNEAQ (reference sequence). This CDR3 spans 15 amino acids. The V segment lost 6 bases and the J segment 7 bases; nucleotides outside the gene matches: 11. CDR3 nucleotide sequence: TGTGCCAGCAGACCGGGACTAGCGGCCGTGGAGGAGCAGTACTTC. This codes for CASRPGLAAVEEQYF.

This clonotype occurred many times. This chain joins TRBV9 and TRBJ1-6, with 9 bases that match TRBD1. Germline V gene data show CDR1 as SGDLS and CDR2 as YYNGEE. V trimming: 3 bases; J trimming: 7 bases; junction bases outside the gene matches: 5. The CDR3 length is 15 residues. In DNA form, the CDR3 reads TGTGCCAGCAGCGCGCCGGGACAGGGCAATTCACCCCTCCACTTT. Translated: CASSAPGQGNSPLHF.

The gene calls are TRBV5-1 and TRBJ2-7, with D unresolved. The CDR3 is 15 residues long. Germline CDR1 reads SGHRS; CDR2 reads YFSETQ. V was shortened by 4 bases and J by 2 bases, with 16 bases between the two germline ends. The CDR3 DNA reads TGCGCCAGCAGCATCTTAGAGTCCTACCCCTACGAGCAGTACTTC. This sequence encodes CASSILESYPYEQYF.

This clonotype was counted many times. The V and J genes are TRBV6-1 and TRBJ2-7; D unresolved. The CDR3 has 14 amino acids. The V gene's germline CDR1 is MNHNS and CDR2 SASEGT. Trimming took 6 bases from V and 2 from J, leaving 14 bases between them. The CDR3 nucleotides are TGTGCCAGCAGGTTGCCGACTGATCCCTACGAGCAGTACTTC. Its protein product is CASRLPTDPYEQYF.

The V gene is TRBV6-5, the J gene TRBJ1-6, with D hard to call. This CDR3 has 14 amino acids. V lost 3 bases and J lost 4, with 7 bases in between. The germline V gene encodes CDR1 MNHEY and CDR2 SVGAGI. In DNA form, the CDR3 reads TGTGCCAGCAGTTATAAGCTTTATAATTCACCCCTCCACTTT. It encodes CASSYKLYNSPLHF.

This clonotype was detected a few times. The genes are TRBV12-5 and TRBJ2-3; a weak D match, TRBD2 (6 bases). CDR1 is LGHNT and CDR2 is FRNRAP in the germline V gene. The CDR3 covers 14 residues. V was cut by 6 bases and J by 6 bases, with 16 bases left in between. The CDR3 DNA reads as TGTGCTAGTGGGCGGACTCTCAGCGGGGATACGCAGTATTTT. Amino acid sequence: CASGRTLSGDTQYF.

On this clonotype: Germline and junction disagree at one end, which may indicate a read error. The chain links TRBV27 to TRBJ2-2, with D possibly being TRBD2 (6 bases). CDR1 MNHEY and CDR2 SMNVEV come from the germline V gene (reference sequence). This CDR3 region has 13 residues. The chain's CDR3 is CASSLGGNGGLFF. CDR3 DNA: TGTGCCAGCAGTTTAGGGGGGAACGGGGGGCTGTTTTTT.

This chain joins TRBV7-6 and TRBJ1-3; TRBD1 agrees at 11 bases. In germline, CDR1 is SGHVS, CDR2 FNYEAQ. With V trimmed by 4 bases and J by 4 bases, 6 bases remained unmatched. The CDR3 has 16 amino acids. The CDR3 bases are TGTGCCAGCAGCTCCGGACAGGGGGCGTTAGGAAACACCATATATTTT. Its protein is CASSSGQGALGNTIYF. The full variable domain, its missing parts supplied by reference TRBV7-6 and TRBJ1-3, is GAGVSQSPRYKVTKRGQDVALRCDPISGHVSLYWYRQALGQGPEFLTYFNYEAQQDKSGLPNDRFSAERPEGSISTLTIQRTEQRDSAMYRCASSSGQGALGNTIYFGEGSWLTVV.

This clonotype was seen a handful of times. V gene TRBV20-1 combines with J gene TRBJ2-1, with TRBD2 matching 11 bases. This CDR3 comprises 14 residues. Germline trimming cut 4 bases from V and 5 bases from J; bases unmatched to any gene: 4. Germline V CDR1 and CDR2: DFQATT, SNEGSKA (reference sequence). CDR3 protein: CSATGTSGNNEQFF. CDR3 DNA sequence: TGCAGTGCTACCGGGACTAGCGGCAACAATGAGCAGTTCTTC.

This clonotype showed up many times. The CDR3 DNA is TGTGCCAGCAGTGAAGAGACAGGGGTTCTATCTTTCTTT. It translates to CASSEETGVLSFF. The chain uses TRBV2 and TRBJ1-1, with 8 bases lining up with TRBD1. Germline CDR1 reads SNHLY; CDR2 reads FYNNEI. CDR3 length equals 13 residues. J gave up 12 bases and V 1 base, and 7 bases lay outside the gene matches.

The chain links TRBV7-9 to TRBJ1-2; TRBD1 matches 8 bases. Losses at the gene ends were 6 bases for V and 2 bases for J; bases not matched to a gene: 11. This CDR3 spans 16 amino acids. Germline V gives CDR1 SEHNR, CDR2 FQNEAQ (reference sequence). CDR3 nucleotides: TGTGCCAGCAGTTATCATTTGCGGACAGGGAACTATGGCTACACCTTC. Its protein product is CASSYHLRTGNYGYTF.

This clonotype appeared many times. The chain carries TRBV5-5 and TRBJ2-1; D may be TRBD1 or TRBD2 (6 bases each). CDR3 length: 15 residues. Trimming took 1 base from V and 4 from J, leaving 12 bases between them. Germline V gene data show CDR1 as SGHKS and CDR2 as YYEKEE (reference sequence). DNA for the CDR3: TGTGCCAGCAGCTTGTCGGGGGCCAGTTACAATGAGCAGTTCTTC. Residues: CASSLSGASYNEQFF.

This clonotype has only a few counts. This CDR3 is CAISSPGLAPGELFF. In nucleotides, the CDR3 is TGTGCCATCAGTTCCCCTGGACTAGCACCCGGGGAGCTGTTTTTT. V usage is TRBV10-3 and J usage is TRBJ2-2; 8 nucleotides line up with TRBD2. The germline V gene has CDR1 ENHRY and CDR2 SYGVKD. This CDR3 has 15 residues. The trim removed 5 bases at V and 6 bases at J, leaving 8 bases unmatched.

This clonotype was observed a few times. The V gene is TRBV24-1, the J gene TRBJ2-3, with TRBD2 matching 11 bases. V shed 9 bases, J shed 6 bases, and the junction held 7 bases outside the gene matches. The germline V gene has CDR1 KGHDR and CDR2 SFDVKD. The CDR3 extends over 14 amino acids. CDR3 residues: CATGDSGGADTQYF. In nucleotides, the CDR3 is TGTGCCACCGGGGATAGCGGGGGGGCGGATACGCAGTATTTT.

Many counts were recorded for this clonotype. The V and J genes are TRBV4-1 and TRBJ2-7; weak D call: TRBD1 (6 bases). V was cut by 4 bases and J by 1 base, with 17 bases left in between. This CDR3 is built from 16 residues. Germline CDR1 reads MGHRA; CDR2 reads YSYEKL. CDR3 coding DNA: TGCGCCAGCAGCCCAACTCTACAGCAGGGGTCCTACGAGCAGTACTTC. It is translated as CASSPTLQQGSYEQYF.

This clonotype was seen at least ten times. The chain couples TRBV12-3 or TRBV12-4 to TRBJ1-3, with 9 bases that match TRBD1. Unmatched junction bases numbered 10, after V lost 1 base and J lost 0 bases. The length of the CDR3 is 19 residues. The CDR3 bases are TGTGCCAGCAGTTTAGAGGTCCCCGGGACAGGGTTCTCTGGAAACACCATATATTTT. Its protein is CASSLEVPGTGFSGNTIYF.

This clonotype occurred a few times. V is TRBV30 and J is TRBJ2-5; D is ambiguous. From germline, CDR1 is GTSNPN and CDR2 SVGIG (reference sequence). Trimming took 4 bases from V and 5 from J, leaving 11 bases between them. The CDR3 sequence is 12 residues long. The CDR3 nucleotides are TGTGCCTGGACGGGTGCTTCGGAGACCCAGTACTTC. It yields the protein CAWTGASETQYF.

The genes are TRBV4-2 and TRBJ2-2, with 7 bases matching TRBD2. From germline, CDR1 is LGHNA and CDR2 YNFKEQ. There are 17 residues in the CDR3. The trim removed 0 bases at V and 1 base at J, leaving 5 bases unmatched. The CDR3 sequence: CASSQDQAGENTGELFF. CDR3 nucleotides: TGTGCCAGCAGCCAAGACCAGGCGGGGGAGAACACCGGGGAGCTGTTTTTT.

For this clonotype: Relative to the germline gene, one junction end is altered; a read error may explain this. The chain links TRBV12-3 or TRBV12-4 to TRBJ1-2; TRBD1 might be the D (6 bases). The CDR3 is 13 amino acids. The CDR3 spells CASSYTGTYGHTF. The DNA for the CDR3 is TGTGCCAGCAGCTATACAGGGACCTATGGCCACACCTTC.

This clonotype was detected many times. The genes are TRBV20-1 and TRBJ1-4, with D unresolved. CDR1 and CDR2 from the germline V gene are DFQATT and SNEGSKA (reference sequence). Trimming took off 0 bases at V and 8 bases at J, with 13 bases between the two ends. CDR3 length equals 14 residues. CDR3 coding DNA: TGCAGTGCTAGAGAACGGTTGTCTGGGGAAAAACTGTTTTTT. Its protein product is CSARERLSGEKLFF.

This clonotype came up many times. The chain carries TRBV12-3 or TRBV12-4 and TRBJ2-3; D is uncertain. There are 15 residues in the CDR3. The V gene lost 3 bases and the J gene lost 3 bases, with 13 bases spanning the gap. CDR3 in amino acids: CASSLQDPRTDTQYF. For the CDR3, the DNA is TGTGCCAGCAGTTTGCAGGACCCAAGAACAGATACGCAGTATTTT.

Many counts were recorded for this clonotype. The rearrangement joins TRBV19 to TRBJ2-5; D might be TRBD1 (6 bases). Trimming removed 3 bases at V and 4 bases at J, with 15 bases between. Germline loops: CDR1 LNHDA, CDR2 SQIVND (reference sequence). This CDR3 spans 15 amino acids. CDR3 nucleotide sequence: TGTGCCAGTAGTATCACCCAGGGGTTTGGAGAGACCCAGTACTTC. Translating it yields CASSITQGFGETQYF. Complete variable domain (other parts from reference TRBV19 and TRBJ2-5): DGGITQSPKYLFRKEGQNVTLSCEQNLNHDAMYWYRQDPGQGLRLIYYSQIVNDFQKGDIAEGYSVSREKKESFPLTVTSAQKNPTAFYLCASSITQGFGETQYFGPGTRLLVL.

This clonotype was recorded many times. CDR3 loop: CASSFLSSYNEQFF. The CDR3 coding sequence is TGTGCCAGCAGCTTCCTGAGCTCCTACAATGAGCAGTTCTTC. The gene calls are TRBV6-1 and TRBJ2-1; D gene uncertain. Germline V gene data show CDR1 as MNHNS and CDR2 as SASEGT. With 6 bases removed from V and 0 bases from J, the gap between germline ends came to 9 bases. The CDR3 consists of 14 residues.

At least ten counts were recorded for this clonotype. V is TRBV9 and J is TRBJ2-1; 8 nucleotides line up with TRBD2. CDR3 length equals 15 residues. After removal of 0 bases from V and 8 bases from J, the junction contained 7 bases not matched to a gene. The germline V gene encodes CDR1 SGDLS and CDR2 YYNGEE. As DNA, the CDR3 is TGTGCCAGCAGCGTAGGAGGAGCGGGAGAGGATGAGCAGTTCTTC. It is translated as CASSVGGAGEDEQFF.

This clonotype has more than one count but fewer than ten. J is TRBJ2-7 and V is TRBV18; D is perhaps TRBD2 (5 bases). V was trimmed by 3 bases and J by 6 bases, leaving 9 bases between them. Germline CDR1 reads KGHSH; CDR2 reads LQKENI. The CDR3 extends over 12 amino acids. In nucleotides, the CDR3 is TGTGCCAGCTCACCCAGACTAACCGAGCAGTACTTC. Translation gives CASSPRLTEQYF. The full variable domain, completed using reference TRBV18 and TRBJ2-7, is NAGVMQNPRHLVRRRGQEARLRCSPMKGHSHVYWYRQLPEEGLKFMVYLQKENIIDESGMPKERFSAEFPKEGPSILRIQQVVRGDSAAYFCASSPRLTEQYFGPGTRLTVT.

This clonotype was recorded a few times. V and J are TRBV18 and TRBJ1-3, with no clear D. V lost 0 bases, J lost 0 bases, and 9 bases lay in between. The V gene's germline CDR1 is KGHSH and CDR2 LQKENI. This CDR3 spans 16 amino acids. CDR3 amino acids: CASSPPAGGSGNTIYF. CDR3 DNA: TGTGCCAGCTCACCACCCGCGGGCGGCTCTGGAAACACCATATATTTT.

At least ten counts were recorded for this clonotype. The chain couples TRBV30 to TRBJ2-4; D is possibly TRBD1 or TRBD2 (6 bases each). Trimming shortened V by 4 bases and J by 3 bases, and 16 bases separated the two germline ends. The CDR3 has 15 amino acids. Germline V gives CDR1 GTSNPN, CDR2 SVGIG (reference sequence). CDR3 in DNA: TGTGCCTGGACCCTGGGAGGAGGGGGCAAAAACATTCAGTACTTC. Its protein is CAWTLGGGGKNIQYF.

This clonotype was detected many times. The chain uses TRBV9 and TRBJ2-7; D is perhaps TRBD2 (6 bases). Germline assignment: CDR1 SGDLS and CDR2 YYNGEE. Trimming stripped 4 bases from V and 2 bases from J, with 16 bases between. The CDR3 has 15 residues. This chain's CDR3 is CASSPRDSPAYEQYF. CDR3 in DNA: TGTGCCAGCAGCCCCAGGGACTCCCCGGCCTACGAGCAGTACTTC.

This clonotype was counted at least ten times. CDR3 DNA: TGTGCCAGCAGTCCTAGGGATTGTGGCGCTGAAGCTTTCTTT. Encoded protein: CASSPRDCGAEAFF. The gene calls are TRBV6-7 and TRBJ1-1; D not certain. TRBV6-7 has ORF status, its function being uncertain. This CDR3 region has 14 residues. The V end lost 5 bases, the J end lost 6 bases, and 16 bases lay between the germline ends.